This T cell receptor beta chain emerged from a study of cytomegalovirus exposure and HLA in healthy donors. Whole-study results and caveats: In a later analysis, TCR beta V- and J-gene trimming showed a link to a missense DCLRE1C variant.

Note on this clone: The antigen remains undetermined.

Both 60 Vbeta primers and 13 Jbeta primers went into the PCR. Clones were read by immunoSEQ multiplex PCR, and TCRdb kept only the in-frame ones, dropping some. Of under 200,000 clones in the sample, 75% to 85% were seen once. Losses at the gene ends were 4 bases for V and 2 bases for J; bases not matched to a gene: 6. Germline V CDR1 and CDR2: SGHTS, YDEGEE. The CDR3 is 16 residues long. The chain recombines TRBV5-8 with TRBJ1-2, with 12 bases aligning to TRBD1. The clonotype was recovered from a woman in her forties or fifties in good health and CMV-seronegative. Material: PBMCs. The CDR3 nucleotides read TGTGCCAGCAGCCTCCCCGGGACAGGGGGCAACTATGGCTACACCTTC. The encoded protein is CASSLPGTGGNYGYTF.